The rows below give T cell receptor beta chains drawn from one sample of a study of OX40 agonist ivuxolimab in advanced cancers. Sequencing used immunoSEQ multiplex PCR; TCRdb keeps in-frame clones, though not all of them. The table shows more than 80,000 clones, with 94% occurring only once. The material sequenced was CD4+ or CD8+ T cells sorted from blood, taken in a trial of the OX40 agonist ivuxolimab. The receptors were gathered from an adult with an advanced solid tumor such as melanoma, head and neck, liver or kidney cancer. The CDR3 runs from the conserved cysteine through the conserved F or W. A D gene is named only where the DNA matches it firmly. Where a row states a size, it is once, few, many or the class of an expanded clone; other rows omit it.

V gene: TRBV4-1; D gene: -; J gene: TRBJ1-5; clone size: -; CDR3 protein: CASSARINQPQHF; CDR3 DNA: TGCGCCAGCAGCGCCCGCATCAATCAGCCCCAGCATTTT
V gene: TRBV27; D gene: TRBD1; J gene: TRBJ2-7; clone size: -; CDR3 protein: CASSLKGALRDYEQYF; CDR3 DNA: TGTGCCAGCAGTTTGAAGGGGGCACTTAGGGACTACGAGCAGTACTTC
V gene: TRBV6-5; D gene: -; J gene: TRBJ1-1; clone size: few; CDR3 protein: CASSETEAFF; CDR3 DNA: TGTGCCAGCAGTGAAACTGAAGCTTTCTTT
V gene: TRBV19; D gene: -; J gene: TRBJ2-3; clone size: once; CDR3 protein: CATSSRRGWRTDTQYF; CDR3 DNA: TGTGCCACTTCCTCCAGACGAGGGTGGAGGACAGATACGCAGTATTTT
V gene: TRBV19; D gene: -; J gene: TRBJ2-3; clone size: -; CDR3 protein: CASSISVFSTDTQYF; CDR3 DNA: TGTGCCAGTAGTATATCCGTATTTTCCACAGATACGCAGTATTTT
V gene: TRBV5-4; D gene: TRBD2; J gene: TRBJ2-7; clone size: once; CDR3 protein: CASSLTSGPSYEQYF; CDR3 DNA: TGTGCCAGCAGCTTAACTAGCGGGCCTTCCTACGAGCAGTACTTC
V gene: TRBV27; D gene: -; J gene: TRBJ1-1; clone size: -; CDR3 protein: CASSLFFGGNTEAFF; CDR3 DNA: TGTGCCAGCAGTTTATTCTTCGGGGGAAACACTGAAGCTTTCTTT
V gene: TRBV5-5; D gene: -; J gene: TRBJ1-1; clone size: -; CDR3 protein: CASSLYFTGTVNTEAFF; CDR3 DNA: TGTGCCAGCAGCTTGTACTTTACGGGGACGGTGAACACTGAAGCTTTCTTT
V gene: TRBV7-9; D gene: -; J gene: TRBJ1-5; clone size: -; CDR3 protein: CASSSTGFNQPQHF; CDR3 DNA: TGTGCCAGCAGCTCGACAGGATTCAATCAGCCCCAGCATTTT
V gene: TRBV7-9; D gene: -; J gene: TRBJ2-7; clone size: -; CDR3 protein: CASSSSGLQYF; CDR3 DNA: TGTGCCAGCAGCTCGTCGGGACTTCAGTACTTC
V gene: TRBV6-1; D gene: -; J gene: TRBJ2-7; clone size: -; CDR3 protein: CASSARNGGYEQYF; CDR3 DNA: TGTGCCAGCAGTGCGCGGAATGGCGGCTACGAGCAGTACTTC
V gene: TRBV7-8; D gene: TRBD1; J gene: TRBJ2-3; clone size: -; CDR3 protein: CASSPGTATGDTQYF; CDR3 DNA: TGTGCCAGCAGCCCCGGGACAGCCACCGGGGATACGCAGTATTTT
V gene: TRBV5-1; D gene: -; J gene: TRBJ1-1; clone size: -; CDR3 protein: CASSLRGGDTEAFF; CDR3 DNA: TGCGCCAGCAGCTTGCGGGGAGGGGACACTGAAGCTTTCTTT
V gene: TRBV19; D gene: -; J gene: TRBJ2-7; clone size: -; CDR3 protein: CASSFGLLYEQYF; CDR3 DNA: TGTGCCAGTAGTTTTGGACTTCTCTACGAGCAGTACTTC
V gene: TRBV14; D gene: -; J gene: TRBJ1-4; clone size: -; CDR3 protein: CASSQTPRGEKLFF; CDR3 DNA: TGTGCCAGCAGCCAGACCCCGAGAGGTGAAAAACTGTTTTTT
V gene: TRBV6-5; D gene: -; J gene: TRBJ1-3; clone size: -; CDR3 protein: CASGLGRGNTIYF; CDR3 DNA: TGTGCCAGCGGGCTGGGGCGAGGAAACACCATATATTTT
V gene: TRBV4-2; D gene: -; J gene: TRBJ1-2; clone size: -; CDR3 protein: CASSQFGALLNGYTF; CDR3 DNA: TGTGCCAGCAGCCAATTCGGGGCACTTTTGAATGGCTACACCTTC
V gene: TRBV5-6; D gene: TRBD1; J gene: TRBJ1-6; clone size: -; CDR3 protein: CASSSPGGSGSPLHF; CDR3 DNA: TGTGCCAGCAGCTCGCCAGGGGGCTCGGGTTCACCCCTCCACTTT
V gene: TRBV5-6; D gene: TRBD2; J gene: TRBJ2-7; clone size: -; CDR3 protein: CASSFLGGDYEQYF; CDR3 DNA: TGTGCCAGCAGCTTTCTTGGGGGGGACTACGAGCAGTACTTC
V gene: TRBV6-1; D gene: -; J gene: TRBJ1-2; clone size: once; CDR3 protein: CATSPDGASIYGYTF; CDR3 DNA: TGTGCCACCTCCCCGGACGGGGCTTCGATCTATGGCTACACCTTC
V gene: TRBV5-8; D gene: -; J gene: TRBJ2-2; clone size: -; CDR3 protein: CASSFVSGTGELFF; CDR3 DNA: TGTGCCAGCAGCTTCGTCTCAGGGACCGGGGAGCTGTTTTTT
V gene: TRBV19; D gene: -; J gene: TRBJ2-7; clone size: -; CDR3 protein: CASSIVGGAPTEQYF; CDR3 DNA: TGTGCCAGTAGTATAGTTGGGGGCGCCCCCACCGAGCAGTACTTC
V gene: TRBV2; D gene: TRBD1; J gene: TRBJ2-1; clone size: -; CDR3 protein: CASSDVNGTAYNEQFF; CDR3 DNA: TGTGCCAGCAGTGACGTAAACGGGACAGCGTACAATGAGCAGTTCTTC
V gene: TRBV7-8; D gene: -; J gene: TRBJ2-5; clone size: few; CDR3 protein: CASSHGYRQETQYF; CDR3 DNA: TGTGCCAGCAGCCATGGATACCGGCAAGAGACCCAGTACTTC
V gene: TRBV7-2; D gene: -; J gene: TRBJ1-4; clone size: -; CDR3 protein: CASSLYSRPTNEKLFF; CDR3 DNA: TGTGCCAGCAGCTTATATTCCAGACCAACTAATGAAAAACTGTTTTTT
V gene: TRBV27; D gene: -; J gene: TRBJ2-7; clone size: -; CDR3 protein: CASKEGSSYEQYF; CDR3 DNA: TGTGCCAGCAAAGAGGGGAGCTCCTACGAGCAGTACTTC
V gene: TRBV19; D gene: TRBD2; J gene: TRBJ2-1; clone size: -; CDR3 protein: CASSVSGSSYNEQFF; CDR3 DNA: TGTGCCAGTAGTGTAAGCGGGAGCTCCTACAATGAGCAGTTCTTC
V gene: TRBV21-1; D gene: -; J gene: TRBJ2-3; clone size: once; CDR3 protein: CASSKETGPSSTDTQYF; CDR3 DNA: TGTGCCAGCAGCAAAGAAACAGGACCGTCTAGCACAGATACGCAGTATTTT
V gene: TRBV4-2; D gene: TRBD2; J gene: TRBJ2-1; clone size: -; CDR3 protein: CASSQEWREDHNEQFF; CDR3 DNA: TGTGCCAGCAGCCAAGAATGGCGGGAGGACCACAATGAGCAGTTCTTC
V gene: TRBV19; D gene: TRBD1; J gene: TRBJ1-2; clone size: -; CDR3 protein: CASSISPGGVHYGYTF; CDR3 DNA: TGTGCCAGTAGTATATCGCCAGGGGGAGTACACTATGGCTACACCTTC
V gene: TRBV19; D gene: TRBD1; J gene: TRBJ1-2; clone size: -; CDR3 protein: CASSTAGTGGPLNYGYTF; CDR3 DNA: TGTGCCAGTAGTACTGCCGGGACAGGGGGCCCCCTTAACTATGGCTACACCTTC
V gene: TRBV27; D gene: TRBD2; J gene: TRBJ2-7; clone size: few; CDR3 protein: CASSWGGDYEQYF; CDR3 DNA: TGTGCCAGCAGTTGGGGGGGGGACTACGAGCAGTACTTC
V gene: TRBV28; D gene: -; J gene: TRBJ2-7; clone size: -; CDR3 protein: CASSLPQGGRYEQYF; CDR3 DNA: TGTGCCAGCAGTTTACCACAGGGAGGTCGCTACGAGCAGTACTTC
V gene: TRBV11-2; D gene: -; J gene: TRBJ2-7; clone size: -; CDR3 protein: CASSSRGYEQYF; CDR3 DNA: TGTGCCAGCAGCTCCCGGGGCTACGAGCAGTACTTC
V gene: TRBV27; D gene: -; J gene: TRBJ2-4; clone size: -; CDR3 protein: CASSYNGNIQYF; CDR3 DNA: TGTGCCAGCAGCTACAACGGAAACATTCAGTACTTC
V gene: TRBV5-1; D gene: TRBD1; J gene: TRBJ2-7; clone size: -; CDR3 protein: CASSSTGAYEQYF; CDR3 DNA: TGCGCCAGCAGCTCGACAGGGGCCTACGAGCAGTACTTC
V gene: TRBV27; D gene: TRBD2; J gene: TRBJ2-1; clone size: once; CDR3 protein: CASSSLAGVYHEQFF; CDR3 DNA: TGTGCCAGCAGTTCACTAGCGGGAGTTTATCATGAGCAGTTCTTC
V gene: TRBV30; D gene: -; J gene: TRBJ1-4; clone size: -; CDR3 protein: CAWSEQDYEKLFF; CDR3 DNA: TGTGCCTGGAGTGAGCAGGACTATGAAAAACTGTTTTTT
V gene: TRBV4-1; D gene: -; J gene: TRBJ1-1; clone size: once; CDR3 protein: CASSHRGFNTEAFF; CDR3 DNA: TGCGCCAGCAGCCACCGGGGATTCAACACTGAAGCTTTCTTT
V gene: TRBV2; D gene: -; J gene: TRBJ1-5; clone size: few; CDR3 protein: CASSRTGNQPQHF; CDR3 DNA: TGTGCCAGCAGTCGTACAGGGAACCAGCCCCAGCATTTT
V gene: TRBV19; D gene: TRBD1; J gene: TRBJ1-5; clone size: few; CDR3 protein: CATRRTGGRQPQHF; CDR3 DNA: TGTGCCACCCGGAGGACAGGGGGCCGACAGCCCCAGCATTTT
V gene: TRBV2; D gene: -; J gene: TRBJ2-7; clone size: -; CDR3 protein: CASSEVVVQFYEQYF; CDR3 DNA: TGTGCCAGCAGTGAAGTCGTCGTACAGTTCTACGAGCAGTACTTC
V gene: TRBV5-1; D gene: -; J gene: TRBJ2-7; clone size: -; CDR3 protein: CASSLGGGNEQYF; CDR3 DNA: TGCGCCAGCAGCTTGGGAGGGGGTAACGAGCAGTACTTC
V gene: TRBV5-4; D gene: TRBD2; J gene: TRBJ2-2; clone size: -; CDR3 protein: CASSTIAGWNTGELFF; CDR3 DNA: TGTGCCAGCAGCACCATAGCGGGATGGAACACCGGGGAGCTGTTTTTT
V gene: TRBV27; D gene: TRBD1; J gene: TRBJ1-2; clone size: -; CDR3 protein: CASSIDRGAYGYTF; CDR3 DNA: TGTGCCAGCAGTATCGACAGGGGAGCCTATGGCTACACCTTC
V gene: TRBV7-8; D gene: TRBD1; J gene: TRBJ1-5; clone size: -; CDR3 protein: CASSRTGGPDQPQHF; CDR3 DNA: TGTGCCAGCAGCCGAACAGGGGGACCGGATCAGCCCCAGCATTTT
V gene: TRBV6-5; D gene: -; J gene: TRBJ2-3; clone size: -; CDR3 protein: CASSYGGTTDTQYF; CDR3 DNA: TGTGCCAGCAGTTACGGGGGGACCACAGATACGCAGTATTTT
V gene: TRBV25-1; D gene: -; J gene: TRBJ1-5; clone size: -; CDR3 protein: CASSEIENQPQHF; CDR3 DNA: TGTGCCAGCAGTGAAATCGAGAATCAGCCCCAGCATTTT
V gene: TRBV19; D gene: TRBD2; J gene: TRBJ2-7; clone size: -; CDR3 protein: CASNKREGSEQYF; CDR3 DNA: TGTGCCAGTAATAAGCGGGAGGGCTCCGAGCAGTACTTC
V gene: TRBV14; D gene: -; J gene: TRBJ2-7; clone size: -; CDR3 protein: CASSQEGYEQYF; CDR3 DNA: TGTGCCAGCAGCCAAGAGGGCTACGAGCAGTACTTC
V gene: TRBV2; D gene: -; J gene: TRBJ2-1; clone size: once; CDR3 protein: CATGDSYNEQFF; CDR3 DNA: TGTGCCACAGGGGACTCCTACAATGAGCAGTTCTTC
V gene: TRBV19; D gene: TRBD1; J gene: TRBJ1-5; clone size: -; CDR3 protein: CASSPWDRQPQHF; CDR3 DNA: TGTGCCAGTAGTCCTTGGGACAGACAGCCCCAGCATTTT
V gene: TRBV6-5; D gene: TRBD1; J gene: TRBJ2-7; clone size: -; CDR3 protein: CASSYSTGSSYEQYF; CDR3 DNA: TGTGCCAGCAGTTATTCGACAGGGTCGTCCTACGAGCAGTACTTC
V gene: TRBV18; D gene: TRBD1; J gene: TRBJ1-1; clone size: once; CDR3 protein: CASSPPGQGVNTEAFF; CDR3 DNA: TGTGCCAGCTCACCACCGGGACAGGGGGTGAACACTGAAGCTTTCTTT
V gene: TRBV9; D gene: -; J gene: TRBJ1-3; clone size: -; CDR3 protein: CASSTGTTSGNTIYF; CDR3 DNA: TGTGCCAGCAGCACAGGGACAACTTCTGGAAACACCATATATTTT